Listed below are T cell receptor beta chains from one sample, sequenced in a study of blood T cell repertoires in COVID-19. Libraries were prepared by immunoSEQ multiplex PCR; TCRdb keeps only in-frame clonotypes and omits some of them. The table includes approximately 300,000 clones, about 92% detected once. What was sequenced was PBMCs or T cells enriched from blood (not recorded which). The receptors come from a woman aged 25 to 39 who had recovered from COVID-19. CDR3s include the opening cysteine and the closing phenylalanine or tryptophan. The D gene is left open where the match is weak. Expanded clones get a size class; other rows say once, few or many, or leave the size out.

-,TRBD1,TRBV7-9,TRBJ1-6,CASSIRTGSRNSPLHF,TGTGCCAGCAGCATTCGGACAGGGAGTAGAAATTCACCCCTCCACTTT
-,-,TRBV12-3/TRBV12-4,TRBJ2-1,CASRVQGKNEQFF,TGTGCCAGCAGGGTGCAGGGGAAGAATGAGCAGTTCTTC
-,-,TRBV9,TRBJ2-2,CASSVVWRLGTDTGELFF,TGTGCCAGCAGCGTAGTCTGGAGGCTGGGCACCGACACCGGGGAGCTGTTTTTT
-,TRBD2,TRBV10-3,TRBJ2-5,CAIRSGLAGPQETQYF,TGTGCCATCAGGTCCGGACTAGCGGGGCCCCAAGAGACCCAGTACTTC
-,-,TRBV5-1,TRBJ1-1,CASSGRGTEAFF,TGCGCCAGCAGCGGCAGGGGTACTGAAGCTTTCTTT
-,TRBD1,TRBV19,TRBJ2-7,CASRHGTGASYEQYF,TGTGCCAGTAGGCATGGGACAGGGGCCTCCTACGAGCAGTACTTC
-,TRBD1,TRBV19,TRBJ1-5,CASRGQGYQPQHF,TGTGCCAGTAGGGGACAGGGTTATCAGCCCCAGCATTTT
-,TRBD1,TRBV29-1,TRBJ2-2,CSVATGSILTGELFF,TGCAGCGTTGCGACAGGGTCAATCCTAACCGGGGAGCTGTTTTTT
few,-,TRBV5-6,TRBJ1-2,CASSERRYREINYGYTF,TGTGCCAGCAGCGAACGTAGGTATCGGGAGATTAACTATGGCTACACCTTC
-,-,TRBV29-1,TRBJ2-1,CSVGIGIHTYNEQFF,TGCAGCGTTGGGATCGGGATTCACACCTACAATGAGCAGTTCTTC
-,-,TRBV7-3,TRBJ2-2,CASSPLSSPNTGELFF,TGTGCCAGCAGCCCGCTAAGCTCCCCTAACACCGGGGAGCTGTTTTTT
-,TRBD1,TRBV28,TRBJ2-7,CASRTGITYEQYF,TGTGCCAGCAGGACAGGGATAACCTACGAGCAGTACTTC
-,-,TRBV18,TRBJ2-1,CASSPTASSYNEQFF,TGTGCCAGCTCACCGACAGCAAGCTCCTACAATGAGCAGTTCTTC
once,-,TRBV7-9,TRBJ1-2,CASSRGRDGYTF,TGTGCCAGCAGCCGCGGCAGGGATGGCTACACCTTC
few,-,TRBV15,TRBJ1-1,CATSRRRGTEAFF,TGTGCCACCAGCAGGAGACGGGGCACTGAAGCTTTCTTT
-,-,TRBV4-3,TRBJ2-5,CASSQAKLGENQETQYF,TGCGCCAGCAGCCAGGCGAAACTGGGAGAGAACCAAGAGACCCAGTACTTC
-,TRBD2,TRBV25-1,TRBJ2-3,CASSEYGGVTDTQYF,TGTGCCAGCAGTGAATATGGGGGGGTAACAGATACGCAGTATTTT
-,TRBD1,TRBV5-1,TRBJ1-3,CASSFGTGLSDTIYF,TGCGCCAGCAGCTTCGGGACAGGGTTATCGGACACCATATATTTT
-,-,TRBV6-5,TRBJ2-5,CASLVPGEETQYF,TGTGCCAGCTTGGTGCCCGGGGAAGAGACCCAGTACTTC
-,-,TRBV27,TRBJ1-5,CASRPGLGQPQHF,TGTGCCAGCAGGCCGGGACTTGGGCAGCCCCAGCATTTT
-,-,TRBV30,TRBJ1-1,CAWSTRQGLNTEAFF,TGTGCCTGGAGTACCCGGCAGGGATTGAACACTGAAGCTTTCTTT
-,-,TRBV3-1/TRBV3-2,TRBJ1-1,CASSRQGRSEAFF,TGTGCCAGCAGCCGCCAGGGAAGGTCTGAAGCTTTCTTT
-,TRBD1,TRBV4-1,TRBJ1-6,CASRAPGQGNNSPLHF,TGCGCCAGCAGAGCTCCGGGACAGGGAAACAATTCACCCCTCCACTTT
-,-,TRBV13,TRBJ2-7,CASSFRPIRLGGEQYF,TGTGCCAGCAGCTTCCGCCCCATCCGACTAGGAGGCGAGCAGTACTTC
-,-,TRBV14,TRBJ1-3,CASSPLGTANSRNTIYF,TGTGCCAGCAGCCCCCTGGGCACAGCTAATTCTCGAAACACCATATATTTT
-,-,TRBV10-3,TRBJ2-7,CAISEAGYEQYF,TGTGCCATCAGTGAGGCCGGCTACGAGCAGTACTTC
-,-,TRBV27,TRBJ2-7,CASSSPGLTHEQYF,TGTGCCAGCAGTTCCCCCGGACTAACTCACGAGCAGTACTTC
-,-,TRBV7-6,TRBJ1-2,CASSLSQAYGYTF,TGTGCCAGCAGCTTGTCCCAGGCCTATGGCTACACCTTC
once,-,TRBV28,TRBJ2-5,CASSLGQIQETQYF,TGTGCCAGCAGCCTTGGACAGATTCAAGAGACCCAGTACTTC
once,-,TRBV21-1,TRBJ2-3,CASSGPQTGDTDTQYF,TGTGCCAGCAGCGGGCCTCAGACAGGAGACACAGATACGCAGTATTTT
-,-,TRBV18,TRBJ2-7,CASSPSGDYEQYF,TGTGCCAGCTCACCATCAGGGGACTACGAGCAGTACTTC
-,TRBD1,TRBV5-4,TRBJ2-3,CASNRGDRGTDTQYF,TGTGCCAGCAACCGGGGAGACAGGGGCACAGATACGCAGTATTTT
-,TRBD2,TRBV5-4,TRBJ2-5,CASSQGLAKYQETQYF,TGTGCCAGCAGCCAGGGACTAGCCAAGTACCAAGAGACCCAGTACTTC
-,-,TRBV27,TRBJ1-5,CASSFSLSGPQHF,TGTGCCAGCAGTTTCTCCCTCTCGGGGCCCCAGCATTTT
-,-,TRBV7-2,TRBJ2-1,CASSLAPRGSYNEQFF,TGTGCCAGCAGCTTAGCTCCCAGGGGATCCTACAATGAGCAGTTCTTC
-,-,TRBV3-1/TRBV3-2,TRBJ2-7,CASSQGGTGYEQYF,TGTGCCAGCAGCCAGGGGGGGACAGGCTACGAGCAGTACTTC
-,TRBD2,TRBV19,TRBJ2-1,CASSMRGGGYNEQFF,TGTGCCAGTAGTATGAGGGGCGGGGGGTACAATGAGCAGTTCTTC
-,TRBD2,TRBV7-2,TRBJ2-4,CASSSLGGSQYF,TGTGCCAGCAGCTCCCTCGGGGGGAGTCAGTACTTC
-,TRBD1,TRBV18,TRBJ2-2,CASSPGQAHTGELFF,TGTGCCAGCTCACCGGGACAGGCACATACCGGGGAGCTGTTTTTT
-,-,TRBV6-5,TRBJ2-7,CASSPRDEQYF,TGTGCCAGCAGTCCGCGGGACGAGCAGTACTTC
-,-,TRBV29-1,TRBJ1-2,CSVRGGDGNYGYTF,TGCAGCGTCCGAGGGGGGGATGGGAACTATGGCTACACCTTC
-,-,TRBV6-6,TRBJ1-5,CASSFPGQGNQPQHF,TGTGCCAGCAGTTTTCCGGGCCAGGGTAATCAGCCCCAGCATTTT
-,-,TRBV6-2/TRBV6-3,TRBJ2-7,CASSYGGVWGPPSEQYF,TGTGCCAGCAGTTACGGCGGAGTTTGGGGCCCTCCGTCTGAGCAGTACTTC
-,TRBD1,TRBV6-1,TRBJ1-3,CASSEGGTGSGNTIYF,TGTGCCAGCAGTGAAGGTGGGACAGGCTCTGGAAACACCATATATTTT
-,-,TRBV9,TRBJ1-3,CASSVDIGSHVSGNTIYF,TGTGCCAGCAGCGTCGATATTGGGAGCCACGTCTCTGGAAACACCATATATTTT
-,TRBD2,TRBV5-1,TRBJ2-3,CASRRLAGGPADTQYF,TGCGCCAGCAGGCGGCTAGCGGGGGGGCCAGCAGATACGCAGTATTTT
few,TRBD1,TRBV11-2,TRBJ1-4,CASSLRTGGSEKLFF,TGTGCCAGCAGCTTAAGGACAGGGGGTAGCGAAAAACTGTTTTTT
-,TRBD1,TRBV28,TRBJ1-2,CASSAGTGWVGGYTF,TGTGCCAGCAGTGCCGGGACAGGGTGGGTAGGAGGCTACACCTTC
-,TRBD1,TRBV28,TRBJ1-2,CASSSGQGGGYTF,TGTGCCAGCAGTTCCGGACAGGGAGGAGGCTACACCTTC
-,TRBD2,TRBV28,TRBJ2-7,CASSPESGTYEQYF,TGTGCCAGCAGCCCCGAAAGCGGGACCTACGAGCAGTACTTC
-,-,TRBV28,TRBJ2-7,CASRGGTDEQYF,TGTGCCAGCAGAGGAGGGACGGACGAGCAGTACTTC
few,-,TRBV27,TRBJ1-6,CASTPGTTYNSPLHF,TGTGCCAGCACCCCAGGGACTACCTATAATTCACCCCTCCACTTT
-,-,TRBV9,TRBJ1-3,CASSVAGERGNTIYF,TGTGCCAGCAGCGTAGCGGGGGAAAGGGGAAACACCATATATTTT
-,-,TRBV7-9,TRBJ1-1,CASSPHRGMNTEAFF,TGTGCCAGCAGCCCCCACCGGGGTATGAACACTGAAGCTTTCTTT